This T cell receptor beta chain was sequenced in a study of T cell responses to AZD1222 COVID-19 vaccine. Study-level findings and limits: Donors skewed white British and female; clonal diversity was possibly underestimated.

Details on this clone: What it recognizes is unknown. The same CDR3 arises from other DNA sequences in this sample as well.

The germline V gene encodes CDR1 LNHDA and CDR2 SQIVND (reference sequence). Losses at the gene ends were 3 bases for V and 4 bases for J; bases not matched to a gene: 0. The CDR3 contains 13 residues. TCRdb keeps only in-frame clones here, not all; method: immunoSEQ multiplex PCR. The sample records approximately 130,000 clones, approximately 93% being singletons. The specimen comprised peripheral blood, sampled on day 0 of AZD1222 vaccination. The chain is built from TRBV19 and TRBJ2-5, with 9 bases lining up with TRBD1. The source of this sequence is an adult in good health. In nucleotides, the CDR3 is TGTGCCAGTAGTATGACAGGGGGAGAGACCCAGTACTTC. Protein product: CASSMTGGETQYF.